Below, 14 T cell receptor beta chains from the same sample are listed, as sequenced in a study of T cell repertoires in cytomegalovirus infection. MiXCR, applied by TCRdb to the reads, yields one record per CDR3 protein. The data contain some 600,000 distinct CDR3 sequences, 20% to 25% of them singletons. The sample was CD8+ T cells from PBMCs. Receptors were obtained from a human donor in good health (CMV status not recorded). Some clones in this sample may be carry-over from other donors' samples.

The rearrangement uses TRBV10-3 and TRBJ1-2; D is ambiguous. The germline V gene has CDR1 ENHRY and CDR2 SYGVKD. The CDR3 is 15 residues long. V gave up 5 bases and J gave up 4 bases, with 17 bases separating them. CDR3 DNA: TGTGCCATCAGTCGTCCGAGCGACGGAATCTATGGCTACACCTTC. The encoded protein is CAISRPSDGIYGYTF.

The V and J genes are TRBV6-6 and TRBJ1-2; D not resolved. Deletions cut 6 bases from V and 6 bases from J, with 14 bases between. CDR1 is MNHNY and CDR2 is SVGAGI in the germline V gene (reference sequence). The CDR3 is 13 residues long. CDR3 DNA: TGTGCCAGCAGCGCCGGGAGAACTCATGGCTACACCTTC. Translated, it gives CASSAGRTHGYTF.

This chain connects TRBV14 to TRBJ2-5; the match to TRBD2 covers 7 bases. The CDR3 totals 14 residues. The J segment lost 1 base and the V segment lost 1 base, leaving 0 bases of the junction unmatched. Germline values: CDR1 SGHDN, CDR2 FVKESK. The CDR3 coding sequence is TGTGCCAGCAGCCAAGGCGGGGGCCAAGAGACCCAGTACTTC. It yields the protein CASSQGGGQETQYF. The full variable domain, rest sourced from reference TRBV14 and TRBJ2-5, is EAGVTQFPSHSVIEKGQTVTLRCDPISGHDNLYWYRRVMGKEIKFLLHFVKESKQDESGMPNNRFLAERTGGTYSTLKVQPAELEDSGVYFCASSQGGGQETQYFGPGTRLLVL.

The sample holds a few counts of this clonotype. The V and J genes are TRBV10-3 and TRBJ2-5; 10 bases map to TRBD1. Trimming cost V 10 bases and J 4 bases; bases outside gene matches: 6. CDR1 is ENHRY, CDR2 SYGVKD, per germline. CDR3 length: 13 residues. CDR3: CATKTGGPETQYF. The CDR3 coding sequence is TGTGCCACCAAGACAGGGGGCCCAGAGACCCAGTACTTC.

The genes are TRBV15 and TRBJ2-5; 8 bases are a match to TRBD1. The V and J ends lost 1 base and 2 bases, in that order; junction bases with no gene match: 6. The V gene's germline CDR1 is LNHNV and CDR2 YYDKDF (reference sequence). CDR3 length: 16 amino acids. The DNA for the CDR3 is TGTGCCACCAGCAGAGCAGGGACAGGAGAACAAGAGACCCAGTACTTC. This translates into CATSRAGTGEQETQYF.

CDR3 coding DNA: TGTGCCAGCAGGGACAGGGGGCTCACCGGGGAGCTGTTTTTT. Translation gives CASRDRGLTGELFF. This rearrangement joins TRBV6-2 or TRBV6-3 to TRBJ2-2; 11 nucleotides line up with TRBD1. Germline CDR1 and CDR2: MNHEY and SVGEGT. The ends lost 6 bases at V and 4 bases at J; junction bases unmatched: 1. The CDR3 consists of 14 residues.

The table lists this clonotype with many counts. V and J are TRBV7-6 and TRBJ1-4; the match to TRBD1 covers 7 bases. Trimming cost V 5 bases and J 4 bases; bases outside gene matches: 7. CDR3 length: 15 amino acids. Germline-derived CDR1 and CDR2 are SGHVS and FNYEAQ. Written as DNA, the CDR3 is TGTGCCAGCAGCGCCGGGACAGCCTATAATGAAAAACTGTTTTTT. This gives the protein CASSAGTAYNEKLFF.

CDR3 loop: CATPPTGNYGYTF. CDR3 nucleotides: TGTGCCACCCCCCCGACAGGGAACTATGGCTACACCTTC. J is TRBJ1-2 and V is TRBV7-9; the match to TRBD1 covers 7 bases. The ends lost 10 bases at V and 2 bases at J; junction bases unmatched: 7. Germline CDR1 and CDR2: SEHNR and FQNEAQ (reference sequence). The CDR3 runs 13 residues.

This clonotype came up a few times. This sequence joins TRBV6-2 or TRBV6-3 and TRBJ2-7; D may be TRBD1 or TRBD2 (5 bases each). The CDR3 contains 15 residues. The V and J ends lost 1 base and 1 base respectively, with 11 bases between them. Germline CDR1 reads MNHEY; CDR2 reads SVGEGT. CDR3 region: CASSYYEGRSYEQYV. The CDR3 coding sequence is TGTGCCAGCAGTTACTACGAGGGACGGTCCTACGAGCAGTACGTC.

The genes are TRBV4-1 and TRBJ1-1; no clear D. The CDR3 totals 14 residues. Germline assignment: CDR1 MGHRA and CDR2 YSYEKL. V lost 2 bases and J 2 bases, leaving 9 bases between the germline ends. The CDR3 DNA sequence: TGCGCCAGCAGCCAATCTCTGGGAAACACTGAAGCTTTCTTT. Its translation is CASSQSLGNTEAFF.

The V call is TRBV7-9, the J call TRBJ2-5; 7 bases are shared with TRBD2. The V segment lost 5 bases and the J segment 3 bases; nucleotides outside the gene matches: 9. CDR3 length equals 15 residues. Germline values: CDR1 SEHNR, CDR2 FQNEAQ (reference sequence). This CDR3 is CASSPAGEAKETQYF. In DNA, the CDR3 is TGTGCCAGCAGCCCGGCGGGGGAGGCCAAAGAGACCCAGTACTTC.

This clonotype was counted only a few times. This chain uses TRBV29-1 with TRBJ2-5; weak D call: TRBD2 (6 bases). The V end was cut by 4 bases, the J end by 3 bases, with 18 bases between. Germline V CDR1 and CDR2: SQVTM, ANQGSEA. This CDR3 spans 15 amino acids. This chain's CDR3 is CSVGPLGPGEETQYF. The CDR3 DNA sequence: TGCAGCGTTGGGCCCCTTGGGCCGGGGGAAGAGACCCAGTACTTC. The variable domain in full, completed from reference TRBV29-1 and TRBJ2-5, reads SAVISQKPSRDICQRGTSLTIQCQVDSQVTMMFWYRQQPGQSLTLIATANQGSEATYESGFVIDKFPISRPNLTFSTLTVSNMSPEDSSIYLCSVGPLGPGEETQYFGPGTRLLVL.

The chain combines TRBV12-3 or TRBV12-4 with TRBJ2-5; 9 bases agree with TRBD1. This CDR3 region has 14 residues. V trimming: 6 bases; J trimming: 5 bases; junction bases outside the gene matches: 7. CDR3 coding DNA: TGTGCCAGCAGGAGAAGGACAGGGGAGGAGACCCAGTACTTC. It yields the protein CASRRRTGEETQYF.

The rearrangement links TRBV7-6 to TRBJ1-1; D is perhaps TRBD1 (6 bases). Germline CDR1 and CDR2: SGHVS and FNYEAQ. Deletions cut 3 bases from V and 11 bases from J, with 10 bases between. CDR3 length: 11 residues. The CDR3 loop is CASSLGARAFF. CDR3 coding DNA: TGTGCCAGCAGCTTGGGGGCTCGGGCTTTCTTT.